This entry is about one TCR beta chain. Antigen: not known. The CDR3 loop spans 17 amino acids. Trimming shortened V by 5 bases and J by 3 bases, and 23 bases separated the two germline ends. Germline V gene data show CDR1 as GTSNPN and CDR2 as SVGIG (reference sequence). The source of the sample is a study of cytomegalovirus exposure and HLA in healthy donors. About the study: In a later analysis, the approximately 120 validation repertoires were reported to have used the same platform as the 600 to 800 first-cohort repertoires.

The assay was immunoSEQ multiplex PCR, and TCRdb's table has in-frame clones only and misses some. The sample contains approximately 120,000 clones, approximately 94% of which appear only once. General study findings and limits: TCR beta chains numbering approximately 150 were designated cytomegalovirus-associated. Rarity characterized most TCR sequences, yet some public TCRs appeared in many donors. In vitro experiments confirmed that three CMV-associated chains were specific for CMV antigens.

The J gene is TRBJ1-3, the V gene TRBV30; D gene unclear. The specimen was PBMCs. The source is a woman younger than 30 in good health and CMV-seronegative. Here the CDR3 reads CAWRYARVVGSGNTIYF. The CDR3, as DNA: TGTGCCTGGCGCTACGCACGGGTGGTTGGGAGTGGAAACACCATATATTTT. The whole variable domain, filled in from reference TRBV30 and TRBJ1-3, reads SQTIHQWPATLVQPVGSPLSLECTVEGTSNPNLYWYRQAAGRGLQLLFYSVGIGQISSEVPQNLSASRPQDRQFILSSKKLLLSDSGFYLCAWRYARVVGSGNTIYFGEGSWLTVV.